Shown below are 12 T cell receptor beta chains from a single sample sequenced in a study of T cell repertoires in cytomegalovirus infection. From the reads, TCRdb called clonotypes with MiXCR, one entry per CDR3 protein. This table holds about 260,000 distinct CDR3 sequences, 9.1% found once. Sequencing input: PBMCs. The receptor set was obtained from a human donor in good health (CMV status not recorded). Some clones in this sample may be carry-over from other donors' samples.

A few counts support this clonotype. J is TRBJ1-4 and V is TRBV20-1, with unresolved D. The CDR3 extends over 14 amino acids. Between the trimmed V and J ends, which lost 3 bases and 0 bases, there was a span of 8 bases. CDR1 and CDR2 from the germline V gene are DFQATT and SNEGSKA (reference sequence). Here the CDR3 reads CSASKQSTNEKLFF. CDR3 DNA sequence: TGCAGTGCTAGTAAACAATCAACTAATGAAAAACTGTTTTTT.

The chain combines TRBV20-1 with TRBJ1-1; D is unresolved. Trimming took 6 bases from V and 4 from J, leaving 15 bases between them. The CDR3 loop spans 13 amino acids. Germline loops: CDR1 DFQATT, CDR2 SNEGSKA (reference sequence). This CDR3 reads CSASDGRSTEAFF. DNA for the CDR3: TGCAGTGCCAGTGACGGCAGAAGCACTGAAGCTTTCTTT.

This clonotype occurred many times. The V gene is TRBV7-2, the J gene TRBJ1-5; 8 nucleotides match TRBD1. This CDR3 spans 12 amino acids. V gave up 5 bases and J gave up 9 bases; unmatched junction bases: 3. Germline values: CDR1 SGHTA, CDR2 FQGNSA. The CDR3 sequence: CASSPDRGPQHF. The DNA of the CDR3 is TGTGCCAGCAGCCCCGACAGGGGGCCCCAGCATTTT.

The chain has TRBV6-2 or TRBV6-3 and TRBJ2-5, with a tentative D call TRBD1 (5 bases). Germline CDR1 reads MNHEY; CDR2 reads SVGEGT. CDR3 size: 13 residues. Trimming took 5 bases from V and 5 from J, leaving 12 bases between them. For the CDR3, the DNA is TGTGCCAGCAGTCCTCAGGGTTGGGAGACCCAGTACTTC. It translates to CASSPQGWETQYF.

This clonotype came up many times. The chain joins TRBV20-1 to TRBJ2-4; D tentatively fits TRBD1 or TRBD2 (5 bases each). CDR1 is DFQATT, CDR2 SNEGSKA, per germline (reference sequence). The V end lost 6 bases, the J end lost 6 bases, and 21 bases lay between the germline ends. CDR3 length equals 15 residues. The CDR3, as DNA: TGCAGTGCCCGACTCGGGCGGGTGGGGCGAAACATTCAGTACTTC. It codes for CSARLGRVGRNIQYF.

In this sample, this clonotype turned up many times. V gene TRBV7-2 combines with J gene TRBJ2-7; perhaps TRBD2 as D (7 bases). V was trimmed by 5 bases and J by 4 bases, leaving 18 bases between them. This CDR3 is 15 amino acids long. The germline V gene has CDR1 SGHTA and CDR2 FQGNSA. This CDR3 reads CASSRLPGEGYEQYF. DNA of the CDR3: TGTGCCAGCAGCCGGCTTCCAGGGGAGGGGTACGAGCAGTACTTC.

This clonotype was picked up many times. The V call is TRBV7-9, the J call TRBJ2-1, with TRBD1 identical over 9 bases. Looked up from germline, CDR1 is SEHNR and CDR2 is FQNEAQ (reference sequence). The CDR3 has 17 amino acids. Losses at the gene ends were 4 bases for V and 8 bases for J; bases not matched to a gene: 15. The CDR3 region has the DNA TGTGCCAGCAGCTCACCCCTGCCGGACAGGGGTCAGTATGAGCAGTTCTTC. This gives the protein CASSSPLPDRGQYEQFF.

This clonotype was seen many times. The chain uses TRBV6-2 or TRBV6-3 and TRBJ2-1; TRBD2 matches at 10 bases. V lost 7 bases to trimming and J lost 1 base; unmatched junction nucleotides: 7. This CDR3 is built from 16 residues. Germline CDR1 and CDR2: MNHEY and SVGEGT. The CDR3 reads CASIPSGGHSYNEQFF. The CDR3 nucleotides are TGTGCCAGCATACCTAGCGGGGGCCATTCCTACAATGAGCAGTTCTTC.

V usage is TRBV4-3 and J usage is TRBJ1-2; D possibly corresponds to TRBD1 (5 bases). Germline V gene lookup returns CDR1 LGHNA and CDR2 YSLEER. V was cut by 1 base and J by 6 bases, with 12 bases left in between. The CDR3 covers 14 residues. The CDR3 reads CASSQGSGANGYTF. The CDR3 region has the DNA TGCGCCAGCAGCCAAGGTTCTGGGGCTAATGGCTACACCTTC.

This clonotype was counted ten times or more. This chain uses TRBV7-6 with TRBJ2-6; no firm D call. The germline V and J ends were trimmed by 4 bases and 2 bases, with 9 bases remaining between them. CDR1 is SGHVS, CDR2 FNYEAQ, per germline. The CDR3 consists of 15 residues. CDR3 nucleotides: TGTGCCAGCAGCTCCACGGCGGCTGGGGCCAACGTCCTGACTTTC. Its protein product is CASSSTAAGANVLTF.

This clonotype was counted at least ten times. The chain joins TRBV6-5 to TRBJ1-1, with a tentative D call TRBD1 (6 bases). Germline CDR1 is MNHEY and CDR2 is SVGAGI. The length of the CDR3 is 16 residues. V dropped 0 bases and J dropped 7 bases, with 18 bases sitting between them. The CDR3 spells CASSYSTTHRAGEAFF. DNA for the CDR3: TGTGCCAGCAGTTACTCGACAACTCACAGGGCGGGTGAAGCTTTCTTT.

The chain carries TRBV28 and TRBJ2-5; 7 positions match TRBD2. The V segment lost 3 bases and the J segment 2 bases; nucleotides outside the gene matches: 12. CDR3 length: 17 residues. Germline V gene sequence: CDR1 MDHEN, CDR2 SYDVKM. The CDR3 loop is CASSLGLQRRGQETQYF. The CDR3 DNA sequence: TGTGCCAGCAGTTTGGGACTACAGCGTCGGGGACAAGAGACCCAGTACTTC.